This T cell receptor (beta chain) was observed in a study of blood T cell repertoires in COVID-19. This study enrolled people aged roughly 18 to 89 from about two dozen US geographic areas. People in the exposed group encountered a COVID-19 case within 2 weeks before entering the study. This table comes from immunoSEQ multiplex PCR, and its TCRdb copy is limited to in-frame clones, with some not included. The data show a few hundred thousand clones, approximately 84% seen once. This CDR3 contains 15 residues. V gave up 3 bases and J gave up 3 bases; unmatched junction bases: 6. Germline CDR1 is SGDLS and CDR2 is YYNGEE.

The specimen was PBMCs or T cells enriched from blood (not recorded which). This receptor was obtained from a woman aged 45-65 years who had been exposed to COVID-19. The rearrangement links TRBV9 to TRBJ2-5, with 9 bases lining up with TRBD1. CDR3 loop: CASSARGDREETQYF. The CDR3 region has the DNA TGTGCCAGCAGCGCTCGAGGGGACAGGGAAGAGACCCAGTACTTC.